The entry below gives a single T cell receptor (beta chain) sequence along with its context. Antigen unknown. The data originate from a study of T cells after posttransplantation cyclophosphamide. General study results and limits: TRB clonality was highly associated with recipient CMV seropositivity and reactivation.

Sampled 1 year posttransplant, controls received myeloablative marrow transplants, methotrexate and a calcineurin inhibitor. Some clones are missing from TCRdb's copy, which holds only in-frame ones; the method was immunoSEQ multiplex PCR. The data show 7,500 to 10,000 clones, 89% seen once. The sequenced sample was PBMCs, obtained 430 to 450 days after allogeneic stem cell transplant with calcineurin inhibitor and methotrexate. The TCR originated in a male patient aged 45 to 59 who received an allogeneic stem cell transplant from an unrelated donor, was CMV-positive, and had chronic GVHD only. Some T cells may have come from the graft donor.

CDR3 residues: CASSERIGGTLNQPQHF. Here the CDR3 DNA reads TGTGCCAGCAGTGAAAGAATAGGCGGGACCCTCAATCAGCCCCAGCATTTT. V usage is TRBV6-1 and J usage is TRBJ1-5; possibly TRBD1 for D (5 bases). This CDR3 region has 17 residues. Germline-derived CDR1 and CDR2 are MNHNS and SASEGT. V dropped 2 bases and J dropped 3 bases, with 17 bases sitting between them.